The 4 T cell receptor beta chains reported below all come from one sample, sequenced in a study of regulatory and conventional T cells in RAG deficiency. Blood CD4+ CD25-low CD127-high conventional T cells supplied the genomic DNA template. The method was immunoSEQ multiplex PCR; TCRdb's version includes in-frame clones alone and lacks a portion of them. In the table there are roughly 34,000 clones, about three quarters of which are singletons. These records were also assigned to another study, of regulatory T cells. From that report: Primers: 52 TRBV forward and 13 TRBJ reverse.

Sequencing used CD4+ effector T cells sorted from blood. Receptors originate from a human donor in good health.

This chain joins TRBV7-3 and TRBJ2-5, with 12 bases matching TRBD2. This CDR3 comprises 16 residues. Germline V gene sequence: CDR1 SGHTA, CDR2 FQGTGA. Germline trimming cut 2 bases from V and 2 bases from J; bases unmatched to any gene: 3. CDR3 in amino acids: CASSLGLAGGQETQYF. CDR3 bases: TGTGCCAGCAGCTTAGGGCTAGCGGGGGGGCAAGAGACCCAGTACTTC.

The count of this clone is one. The chain carries TRBV11-2 and TRBJ2-3; D call uncertain. The ends were cut back, 1 base at V and 0 bases at J, with 8 bases in the middle. From germline, CDR1 is SGHAT and CDR2 FQNNGV. CDR3 size: 15 residues. CDR3 sequence: CASSLASHSTDTQYF. CDR3 nucleotides: TGTGCCAGCAGCTTAGCCAGCCATAGCACAGATACGCAGTATTTT. Variable domain in full (rest from reference TRBV11-2 and TRBJ2-3): EAGVAQSPRYKIIEKRQSVAFWCNPISGHATLYWYQQILGQGPKLLIQFQNNGVVDDSQLPKDRFSAERLKGVDSTLKIQPAKLEDSAVYLCASSLASHSTDTQYFGPGTRLTVL.

The CDR3 loop is CASSAPPGGNEKLFF. The CDR3 DNA is TGTGCCAGCAGCGCACCCCCTGGAGGGAATGAAAAACTGTTTTTT. The rearrangement uses TRBV9 and TRBJ1-4; D is unclear. The germline gives CDR1 SGDLS, CDR2 YYNGEE. V gave up 3 bases and J gave up 5 bases, with 14 bases separating them. This CDR3 region has 15 residues.

This clone showed up just a few times. The chain links TRBV5-4 to TRBJ1-2, with D unresolved. Deletions cut 4 bases from V and 4 bases from J, with 17 bases between. CDR3 length: 15 amino acids. Germline CDR1 SGHNT, CDR2 YYREEE (reference sequence). CDR3 amino acids: CASSEYRTAGYGYTF. CDR3 bases: TGTGCCAGCAGCGAATACCGGACGGCGGGCTATGGCTACACCTTC.